Listed here are 5 T cell receptor beta chains from one sample, sequenced in a study of CD8 T cells in ankylosing spondylitis. TCRdb reanalysed the 5' RACE reads using MiXCR and keeps one entry per CDR3 protein. This table has approximately 220,000 distinct CDR3 sequences, approximately 24% appearing once. The material sequenced was blood, either unsorted or a sorted T cell fraction (not recorded which). These receptors all stem from a male donor with ankylosing spondylitis or in good health (not recorded which).

V is TRBV4-2 and J is TRBJ2-3; 10 bases are shared with TRBD2. The CDR3 loop spans 16 amino acids. CDR1 and CDR2 (germline): LGHNA, YNFKEQ. V gave up 4 bases and J gave up 0 bases; unmatched junction bases: 4. The CDR3 protein is CASSPLAGESTDTQYF. CDR3 bases: TGTGCCAGCAGCCCTCTAGCGGGAGAGAGCACAGATACGCAGTATTTT.

This clonotype was found many times. The chain has TRBV9 and TRBJ1-1; D may be TRBD1 (6 bases). The CDR3 is made up of 13 amino acids. Trimming pared 0 bases from V and 7 bases from J, leaving 10 bases between. The germline gives CDR1 SGDLS, CDR2 YYNGEE. The CDR3 region is CASSVEQGSEAFF. The CDR3, as DNA: TGTGCCAGCAGCGTAGAACAGGGTAGTGAAGCTTTCTTT.

This clonotype was seen a handful of times. The gene calls are TRBV24-1 and TRBJ2-3; 13 bases map to TRBD2. The CDR3 is 17 residues long. The trim removed 0 bases at V and 4 bases at J, leaving 3 bases unmatched. CDR1 is KGHDR, CDR2 SFDVKD, per germline. The CDR3 DNA is TGTGCCACCAGTGATTTGGGACTAGCGGGAGCTTCAGATACGCAGTATTTT. Its translation is CATSDLGLAGASDTQYF.

In this sample, this clonotype turned up many times. This chain links TRBV15 with TRBJ2-1; the match to TRBD2 covers 7 bases. The junction had 5 bases not matched to a gene; V was cut back by 0 bases and J by 3 bases. The CDR3 has 16 amino acids. The germline CDR1 and CDR2 sequences are LNHNV and YYDKDF (reference sequence). The CDR3 loop is CATSRETGLIYNEQFF. The CDR3 bases are TGTGCCACCAGCAGAGAAACGGGACTAATCTACAATGAGCAGTTCTTC.

The rearrangement links TRBV6-5 to TRBJ1-2; perhaps TRBD1 as D (6 bases). The germline CDR1 and CDR2 sequences are MNHEY and SVGAGI. This CDR3 is built from 14 residues. V lost 0 bases to trimming and J lost 7 bases, with 12 bases between them. CDR3 nucleotides: TGTGCCAGCAGTTACTCGAACAGGGCTGGTGGCTACACCTTC. Translating it yields CASSYSNRAGGYTF.